This entry lists 7 T cell receptor beta chains sequenced from one sample in a study of CD8 T cells in ankylosing spondylitis. TCRdb called the 5' RACE reads again in MiXCR, with one record for every CDR3 protein. The sample carries fewer than 250,000 distinct CDR3 sequences, about a quarter recorded once. Specimen: blood, either unsorted or a sorted T cell fraction (not recorded which). All receptors derive from a male donor with ankylosing spondylitis or in good health (not recorded which).

This clonotype was recorded at least ten times. This sequence joins TRBV5-1 and TRBJ2-1, with 7 positions matching TRBD2. The V gene's germline CDR1 is SGHRS and CDR2 YFSETQ. The CDR3 runs to 14 residues. Losses at the gene ends were 4 bases for V and 3 bases for J; bases not matched to a gene: 4. The CDR3 DNA reads as TGCGCCAGCAGCACAGCTAGCGGCTACAATGAGCAGTTCTTC. Translation gives CASSTASGYNEQFF.

The chain couples TRBV6-2 or TRBV6-3 to TRBJ2-5, with TRBD2 as a possible D gene (7 bases). The CDR3 spans 19 residues. Looked up from germline, CDR1 is MNHEY and CDR2 is SVGEGT. V was trimmed by 10 bases and J by 5 bases, leaving 35 bases between them. Written as DNA, the CDR3 is TGTGCCATCTGGCTAACACACCGCACTAGCGAGAGGGGGAGGGAGACCCAGTACTTC. This codes for CAIWLTHRTSERGRETQYF.

At least ten counts were recorded for this clonotype. The chain has TRBV5-1 and TRBJ2-1, with a weak D call TRBD2 (6 bases). The CDR3 contains 16 residues. Germline V CDR1 and CDR2: SGHRS, YFSETQ. The germline V and J ends were trimmed by 2 bases and 0 bases, with 12 bases remaining between them. The CDR3 DNA reads TGCGCCAGCAGCTTTGAGGGAGGCCCCTCCTACAATGAGCAGTTCTTC. Translated, it gives CASSFEGGPSYNEQFF. The full variable domain, rest sourced from reference TRBV5-1 and TRBJ2-1, is KAGVTQTPRYLIKTRGQQVTLSCSPISGHRSVSWYQQTPGQGLQFLFEYFSETQRNKGNFPGRFSGRQFSNSRSEMNVSTLELGDSALYLCASSFEGGPSYNEQFFGPGTRLTVL.

This clonotype occurred many times. The genes are TRBV20-1 and TRBJ2-5; 10 nucleotides line up with TRBD2. Germline CDR1 and CDR2: DFQATT and SNEGSKA (reference sequence). The V and J ends lost 5 bases and 2 bases, in that order; junction bases with no gene match: 5. This CDR3 is 14 amino acids long. The CDR3 bases are TGCAGTGCTGGGACTAGCGCATCTCAAGAGACCCAGTACTTC. It encodes CSAGTSASQETQYF.

This clonotype occurred many times. J is TRBJ2-3 and V is TRBV20-1; D possibly corresponds to TRBD2 (6 bases). The V end was cut by 7 bases, the J end by 2 bases, with 28 bases between. The CDR3 is 18 residues long. In germline, CDR1 is DFQATT, CDR2 SNEGSKA (reference sequence). CDR3 sequence reads: CSGVVPGSIAAHTDTQYF. The CDR3 DNA reads as TGCAGTGGCGTCGTTCCGGGAAGTATAGCGGCCCACACAGATACGCAGTATTTT.

This chain uses TRBV29-1 with TRBJ1-2; D unresolved. Trimming removed 4 bases from V and 5 bases from J, with 8 bases in between. The CDR3 has 11 residues. Looked up from germline, CDR1 is SQVTM and CDR2 is ANQGSEA. CDR3 nucleotide sequence: TGCAGCGTTGGGACCGTTTATGGCTACACCTTC. Protein: CSVGTVYGYTF.

This clonotype was seen more than once but under ten times. The chain links TRBV20-1 to TRBJ2-3, with 8 positions matching TRBD2. J lost 3 bases, V lost 4 bases, and 6 bases had no gene match. The CDR3 consists of 14 residues. Germline lookup yields CDR1 DFQATT and CDR2 SNEGSKA (reference sequence). This CDR3 reads CSAKREGQTDTQYF. CDR3 sequence (DNA): TGCAGTGCTAAACGGGAGGGCCAGACAGATACGCAGTATTTT.